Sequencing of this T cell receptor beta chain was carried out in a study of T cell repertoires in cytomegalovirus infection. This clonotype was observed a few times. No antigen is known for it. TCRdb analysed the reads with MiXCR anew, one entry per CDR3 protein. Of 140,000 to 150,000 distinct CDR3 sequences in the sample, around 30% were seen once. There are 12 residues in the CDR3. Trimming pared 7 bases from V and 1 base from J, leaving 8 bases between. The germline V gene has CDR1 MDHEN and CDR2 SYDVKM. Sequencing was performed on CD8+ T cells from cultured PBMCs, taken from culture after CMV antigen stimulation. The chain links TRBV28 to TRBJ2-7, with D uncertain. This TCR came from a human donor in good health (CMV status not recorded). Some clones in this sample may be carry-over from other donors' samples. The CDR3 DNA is TGTGCCAGCACTCCAGGTTCCTACGAGCAGTACTTC. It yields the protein CASTPGSYEQYF.